This T cell receptor (beta chain) was sequenced for a study of T cells in Graves' hyperthyroidism and ophthalmopathy (dated by TCRdb to about 2019). Describing the broader study: Peripheral blood samples were taken at the time of initial diagnosis, prior to any treatment. In addition, the study compared T-cell repertoires in thyroid tissue and in blood from roughly 6 Graves' hyperthyroidism patients. The paper reports TCR Vbeta CDR3 sequencing of some 140 peripheral blood samples: approximately 43 ophthalmopathy, 70 to 85 hyperthyroidism and roughly 17 progressor patients. After blood sampling, hyperthyroidism patients were treated with methimazole at a starting dose of 30 mg daily, and ophthalmopathy patients were treated with high-dose intravenous methylprednisolone. TCR V-J signatures able to tell the groups apart were searched for in a discovery cohort of approximately 95 patients, of whom over 40 had Graves' ophthalmopathy and roughly 58 had stable Graves' hyperthyroidism. The 75 to 100 discovery patients were randomly split 7:3 into training and test sets. Prospective prediction of ophthalmopathy was tested in an independent validation cohort of under 20 hyperthyroidism patients and some 17 patients who later progressed to ophthalmopathy. General findings and caveats noted by the study authors: During validation, the model predicted progression to ophthalmopathy a median of approximately 6 months ahead of onset, with more than 55% sensitivity and roughly 75% specificity. No statistical method was used to fix the sample size in advance, and group allocation was not hidden from the investigators. Most expanded thyroid clonotypes (frequency above 0.001) were also detected in blood, suggesting blood repertoires may reflect thyroid immune responses. A 13 V-J signature model separated ophthalmopathy from stable hyperthyroidism, with about 88% sensitivity and 81% to 83% specificity in cross-validation and 80%/75% in testing.

Amplification of TCR beta CDR3 regions was carried out from RNA transcripts. The TCR CDR3 was subjected to a first round of RT-PCR using the HTBI primer set and the Qiagen OneStep RT-PCR kit. Libraries were constructed in a second round of multiplex PCR, after which size selection and purification were performed. Sequencing of the libraries was done on an Illumina HiSeq2000 using paired-end 100 bp reads. Per the original workflow: SOAPnuke was used to process the raw data, with reads discarded if the reads contained adapters or uncalled bases, had a mean Phred below 15, or lacked an exact constant-primer or identifier match. High-quality paired reads were merged using COPE v1.2.5, and each unique nucleotide sequence was defined as a clonotype. MiTCR v1.1 was used to align clonotypes to the IMGT TRBV, TRBD and TRBJ reference segments. Only V-J combinations with frequency above 0.0001, covering approximately 99% of repertoires, were analysed. A TCS score was defined as the ratio between F50 (clonal expansion) and ExV (chaos), using BLOSUM62-based TCRdist between CDR3 peptides within each V-J. Welch's t-statistics and random forest reduced approximately 520 V-J features to 13, which were used in a naive Bayes classifier (R e1071). The public reads were quality trimmed at Q25 with fastp and then assembled into clones with MiXCR by TCRdb, keeping productive beta chains. A single entry per CDR3 protein holds the most common genes and DNA from its merged rows. The V and J calls reflect TCRdb's pipeline rather than the authors' work. Here the sample has 500,000 to 750,000 distinct CDR3 sequences; approximately 14% occur a single time. Of the sample, under 8% falls within the top ten clones.

Note on this clonotype: It lacks a known antigen. No much larger clone is present one base from it, and per-base qualities are unavailable.

According to the germline V gene, CDR1 reads MNHNS and CDR2 reads SASEGT. The junction shows trimming of 7 bases on V and 4 bases on J, plus 19 bases between the germline ends. From its cysteine to its phenylalanine, the CDR3 spans 15 amino acids. Only the CDR3 portion is preserved as DNA: 45 bases, with reading frame beginning at the first base. Stable Graves' hyperthyroidism was defined as the absence of progression to ophthalmopathy over 18 months of follow-up. The hyperthyroidism patients were between 18 and 65 years old and newly diagnosed, with a disease duration of less than 2 months. Any patient with an uncontrolled infection, another autoimmune disease, pregnancy or lactation was excluded. Clinical symptoms, serum thyroxine and TRAb, thyroid ultrasound, and orbital computed tomography formed the basis for the diagnoses. Ficoll-Paque density gradient centrifugation was used to isolate PBMCs from about 9 ml of fresh peripheral blood. Total RNA was extracted using Trizol reagent, and RNA quality was assessed on an Agilent 2100 Bioanalyzer.

Recombination linked TRBV6-1 to TRBJ1-1; there is no confident call for the D gene. Sequencing was performed on blood. The TCR comes from a woman aged 30 to 39 with Graves' hyperthyroidism. In nucleotide form, the sequence is TGTGCCAGCAATGACGGGGATCGGGTCCCCACTGAAGCTTTCTTT. Translated, it reads CASNDGDRVPTEAFF.